This TCR beta chain was sequenced for a study of blood T cell repertoires in COVID-19 (dated by TCRdb to about 2020). For context, the study as a whole: Samples from collaborators originated in the United States, Italy and Spain and spanned both the acute and convalescent phases of COVID-19. The material from the prospective study consisted of cDNA or gDNA derived from T cells, B-cell-depleted T cells, or PBMCs. Subjects who had been exposed to COVID-19, were actively infected with it, or had recovered from it provided the deeply sampled blood TCRbeta repertoires that made up the dataset. The repertoires were released in a freely available public database meant as a resource for research on the immune response to SARS-CoV-2. Samples were obtained from the ongoing ImmuneRACE study (first 160 participants) and from 1,254 subjects provided by 6 global collaborators. A de-identified subject ID, COVID-19 status, age in years and sex were almost always included in the sample metadata. Where available, HLA class I and class II types were obtained from metadata supplied by the sample provider rather than from assay-based typing.

The paper's findings and limits, for the study overall: The amount of clinical and demographic metadata varied by source and participant and was provided uncurated.

Another Seattle source contributed samples from volunteer blood donors who had recovered from COVID-19. Whole blood was collected in K2EDTA tubes by collaborating institutions according to the institutions' own protocols. For TCRbeta analysis, collaborator samples were shipped as frozen whole blood, as isolated PBMCs, or as DNA extracted from either sample type. Notes on this clone: What this receptor recognizes is not known. No qualities accompany the bases; no much larger clone lies one base away.

The immunoSEQ Assay, a bias-controlled multiplex PCR, was used to amplify TCRbeta CDR3 regions from genomic DNA. Processing in the source paper ran as follows. The number of nucleated cells in each sample was estimated by amplification of reference gene primers within the assay. To quantify the absolute abundance of each unique TCRbeta CDR3 rearrangement, sequence reads were collapsed and filtered. For each sample, productive Simpson clonality was calculated by taking the square root of Simpson's diversity index across productive rearrangements. This immuneACCESS table, as held by TCRdb, lists in-frame sequences with V and J called but not all clones. Of the missing ones, under half trace to an unresolved V gene in checked studies; the others have no known cause. V and J calls and clone size come straight from that table; D and trimming were deduced from the DNA. Recorded for this sample are around 140,000 clones; around 80% of them occurred a single time. Clones ranked in the top ten supply approximately 3.4% of the sample.

This receptor was taken from a man between 65 and 85 years old who had recovered from COVID-19. Sequenced sample: peripheral blood.

Here is the DNA: TGTGCCAGTAAACCCCTACAGGGGGCCTATGGCTACACCTTC. The resulting protein is CASKPLQGAYGYTF. Here the chain combines TRBV19 and TRBJ1-2, and TRBD1 aligns with 9 junction nucleotides. Including the terminal cysteine and phenylalanine, the CDR3 comprises 14 residues. Here the CDR3 DNA is all that survives: 42 bases in frame from base 1. The germline V gene encodes CDR1 LNHDA and CDR2 SQIVND (reference sequence). For this chain, trimming is 7 bases at the V end and 4 bases at the J end, and the number of junction bases without a gene match is 7.